This is a list of T cell receptor beta chains from one sample in a study of PD-1 blockade in classical Hodgkin lymphoma. Only in-frame clones appear in the TCRdb table, and some are missing; sequencing was by immunoSEQ multiplex PCR. The sample yields about 97,000 clones, approximately 83% seen once. The sample consisted of peripheral blood mononuclear cells (PBMCs), taken at baseline. Every receptor here comes from a human donor with classical Hodgkin lymphoma. The CDR3 runs from the conserved cysteine through the conserved F or W. A D gene is named only where the DNA matches it firmly. Expanded clones get a size class; other rows say once, few or many, or leave the size out.

-	15	TRBV10-3	-	TRBJ2-7	TGTGCCATCAGTGAGTCGGTTGTCAGCTCCTACGAGCAGTACTTC	CAISESVVSSYEQYF
-	15	TRBV2	TRBD2	TRBJ2-3	TGTGCCAGCAGTATAGAAGCGGGAGTGACAGATACGCAGTATTTT	CASSIEAGVTDTQYF
-	11	TRBV29-1	TRBD1	TRBJ2-7	TGCAGCGTTGGGACAGGGAACGAGCAGTACTTC	CSVGTGNEQYF
-	20	TRBV19	TRBD1	TRBJ2-4	TGTGCCAGTAGTATATATCGATGGGGGCAGGGGGTTTCGACCAAAAACATTCAGTACTTC	CASSIYRWGQGVSTKNIQYF
-	14	TRBV6-5	-	TRBJ2-7	TGTGCCAGCAGTGTCCCGGGATTTTTCTACGAGCAGTACTTC	CASSVPGFFYEQYF
once	15	TRBV6-5	-	TRBJ2-4	TGTGCCAGCAGTTACTCCGGGCTAGCCAAAAACATTCAGTACTTC	CASSYSGLAKNIQYF
-	17	TRBV19	TRBD1	TRBJ1-2	TGTGCCAGTAGTATTCGAGGAGGGGGCGCCGGGAACTATGGCTACACCTTC	CASSIRGGGAGNYGYTF
-	14	TRBV25-1	-	TRBJ2-3	TGTGCCAGCAGTGGGGACCGCAGCACAGATACGCAGTATTTT	CASSGDRSTDTQYF
few	15	TRBV5-1	TRBD2	TRBJ2-5	TGCGCCAGCGGCGGCGGGACTAGCGGCCAAGAGACCCAGTACTTC	CASGGGTSGQETQYF
-	13	TRBV5-5	-	TRBJ2-5	TGTGCCAGCACCGGCTTTGGAGAAGAGACCCAGTACTTC	CASTGFGEETQYF
-	14	TRBV6-5	-	TRBJ1-1	TGTGCCAGCAGACCGGGCCCCCTGAACACTGAAGCTTTCTTT	CASRPGPLNTEAFF
-	15	TRBV7-9	-	TRBJ2-5	TGTGCCAGCACCTACCCCCGGGAAGGAGGAGAGACCCAGTACTTC	CASTYPREGGETQYF
-	14	TRBV5-4	-	TRBJ2-7	TGTGCCAGCAGCTTGGAGAGCGGTGGAGTCGAGCAGTACTTC	CASSLESGGVEQYF
-	17	TRBV13	TRBD2	TRBJ2-1	TGTGCCAGCAGCTTAAACGCCCTACTAGCGGGATTTGTTGAGCAGTTCTTC	CASSLNALLAGFVEQFF
medium-sized	15	TRBV19	TRBD1	TRBJ2-3	TGTGCCAGTAAGGTTGGACAGGGGGCTAGCGATACGCAGTATTTT	CASKVGQGASDTQYF
-	13	TRBV5-1	-	TRBJ2-5	TGCGCCAGCAGCTTGGGACAGCCAGGGACCCAGTACTTC	CASSLGQPGTQYF
-	16	TRBV13	TRBD2	TRBJ2-3	TGTGCCAGCAGCCCCAGAGCGGGAGGCCCCACAGATACGCAGTATTTT	CASSPRAGGPTDTQYF
-	19	TRBV7-2	TRBD2	TRBJ2-2	TGTGCCAGCAGCTTATGGGGGGGCCCTTTGCTAGCGGGCACCGGGGAGCTGTTTTTT	CASSLWGGPLLAGTGELFF
-	12	TRBV10-3	-	TRBJ2-7	TGTGCCATCAGTGACGACACCTACGAGCAGTACTTC	CAISDDTYEQYF
-	16	TRBV30	TRBD1	TRBJ1-1	TGTGCCGGAGACCTCGGCAGGGGCTCCAGGGGGACTGAAGCTTTCTTT	CAGDLGRGSRGTEAFF
-	14	TRBV7-2	-	TRBJ2-2	TGTGCCAGCAGCTTAGAGCTAGTTACCGGGGAGCTGTTTTTT	CASSLELVTGELFF
-	16	TRBV5-1	-	TRBJ1-1	TGCGCCAGCAGCTTTACTTGGAAGGTCGAGAACACTGAAGCTTTCTTT	CASSFTWKVENTEAFF
few	12	TRBV19	TRBD2	TRBJ2-7	TGTGCCAGTAGCCCGGGGGGGTACGAGCAGTACTTC	CASSPGGYEQYF
-	13	TRBV6-6	-	TRBJ1-2	TGTGCCAGCACTGTGGGGGGAGGGCAGGGCTACACCTTC	CASTVGGGQGYTF
few	16	TRBV14	TRBD2	TRBJ2-2	TGTGCCAGCAGCCGGAATAGCGGGAGCCACACCGGGGAGCTGTTTTTT	CASSRNSGSHTGELFF
-	14	TRBV5-6	-	TRBJ1-4	TGTGCCAGCAGCTTAGGGGTTACACATGAAAAACTGTTTTTT	CASSLGVTHEKLFF
-	14	TRBV11-3	TRBD1	TRBJ2-1	TGTGCCAGCAGCTTCAGGACAGGGTCCCCTGAGCAGTTCTTC	CASSFRTGSPEQFF
-	16	TRBV6-1	-	TRBJ1-4	TGTGCCAGCAGTGTAAGGTTTGGGACCGACGATGAAAAACTGTTTTTT	CASSVRFGTDDEKLFF
-	17	TRBV2	TRBD2	TRBJ2-3	TGTGCCAGCAGAGTGGGGGGGAGATGGGATAGCACAGATACGCAGTATTTT	CASRVGGRWDSTDTQYF
once	14	TRBV18	-	TRBJ2-7	TGTGCCAGCTCACCAGGAGGGGGCCCCTACGAGCAGTACTTC	CASSPGGGPYEQYF
-	15	TRBV10-3	TRBD1	TRBJ2-7	TGTGCCATCAGCCAGGGGGCTTTGGGCTCCTACGAGCAGTACTTC	CAISQGALGSYEQYF
-	16	TRBV14	-	TRBJ2-3	TGTGCCAGCAGCCTATGGAGGGCGGGAAACACAGATACGCAGTATTTT	CASSLWRAGNTDTQYF
-	18	TRBV5-1	TRBD2	TRBJ2-7	TGCGCCAGCAGCGCGTCCATTGGCCCCGAGCGGGGGCCCTACGAGCAGTACTTC	CASSASIGPERGPYEQYF
-	13	TRBV5-1	-	TRBJ2-7	TGCGCCAGCAGCTTGGAACTTAACCGCGAGCAGTACTTC	CASSLELNREQYF
-	14	TRBV5-4	TRBD2	TRBJ2-1	TGTGCCAGCAGCCTGGGACTAGCGAGTGGAGAGCAGTTCTTC	CASSLGLASGEQFF
-	13	TRBV10-3	-	TRBJ1-2	TGTGCCATCAGTGAGTCGGGGAGCTATGGCTACACCTTC	CAISESGSYGYTF
-	14	TRBV5-1	-	TRBJ2-7	TGCGCCAGCAGCTTGGGTCGGACACCTTCTGAGCAGTACTTC	CASSLGRTPSEQYF
-	16	TRBV19	TRBD1	TRBJ2-7	TGTGCCAGTAGTTTAACAGGGGTAGGCCCCGTCTACGAGCAGTACTTC	CASSLTGVGPVYEQYF
-	16	TRBV7-2	TRBD1	TRBJ2-4	TGTGCCAGCAGCTTAGTTGGGGGACAGGGGTTCGGCATTCAGTACTTC	CASSLVGGQGFGIQYF
-	12	TRBV5-6	-	TRBJ1-1	TGTGCCAGCAGCACAGGCGGCACTGAAGCTTTCTTT	CASSTGGTEAFF
few	13	TRBV2	-	TRBJ1-3	TGTGCCAGCGGATATATCTCTGGAAACACCATATATTTT	CASGYISGNTIYF
-	16	TRBV5-1	-	TRBJ1-3	TGCGCCAGCAGCTTGGACAGGGTAGGCTCTGGAAACACCATATATTTT	CASSLDRVGSGNTIYF
-	12	TRBV19	-	TRBJ1-2	TGTGCCAGTAGTTATCAGGGGAATGGCTACACCTTC	CASSYQGNGYTF
-	18	TRBV4-2	-	TRBJ2-6	TGTGCCAGCAGCCAAGATCCGCAGGGCTCTGGGGGGGCCAACGTCCTGACTTTC	CASSQDPQGSGGANVLTF
-	15	TRBV5-1	TRBD1	TRBJ2-2	TGCGCCAGCAGCTTAAACAGGGGGGAGAACGGGGAGCTGTTTTTT	CASSLNRGENGELFF
once	15	TRBV4-1	TRBD2	TRBJ2-1	TGCGCCAGCAGCCCGGGACTAGCGGGCGTCGATGAGCAGTTCTTC	CASSPGLAGVDEQFF
-	14	TRBV11-2	-	TRBJ1-2	TGTGCCAGCAGCTCCCCCCTGGGGGGCTCTGGCTACACCTTC	CASSSPLGGSGYTF
-	15	TRBV5-6	TRBD2	TRBJ2-2	TGTGCCAGCAGCTTAAGCGGGAAGGCACCCGGGGAGCTGTTTTTT	CASSLSGKAPGELFF
-	13	TRBV6-6	-	TRBJ1-2	TGTGCCAGCAGTCTGGATCCAAACTATGGCTACACCTTC	CASSLDPNYGYTF
-	14	TRBV14	-	TRBJ1-1	TGTGCCAGCAGCCAACGGGGGCGGAACACTGAAGCTTTCTTT	CASSQRGRNTEAFF
-	13	TRBV5-5	-	TRBJ1-2	TGTGCCAGCAGCCGGGCCACTAACTATGGCTACACCTTC	CASSRATNYGYTF
-	13	TRBV9	-	TRBJ2-1	TGTGCCAGCAGCGTCGGACTCCGTAATGAGCAGTTCTTC	CASSVGLRNEQFF
-	13	TRBV6-5	TRBD1	TRBJ1-1	TGTGCCAGCAGCCTGGACAGGTTCTCCGAAGCTTTCTTT	CASSLDRFSEAFF
-	13	TRBV27	-	TRBJ2-1	TGTGCCACCACCGGGGCCACACGGAATGAGCAGTTCTTC	CATTGATRNEQFF
-	14	TRBV11-2	-	TRBJ2-7	TGTGCCAGCAGCTTAGTAGGTAGGGCCTACGAGCAGTACTTC	CASSLVGRAYEQYF